This entry lists 18 T cell receptor beta chains sequenced from one sample in a study of cytomegalovirus exposure and HLA in healthy donors. The PCR used 60 Vbeta and 13 Jbeta primers. This table comes from immunoSEQ multiplex PCR, and its TCRdb copy is limited to in-frame clones, with some not included. In the table there are 130,000 to 150,000 clones, around 73% of which are singletons. The specimen was PBMCs. The source of these receptors is a female donor in good health and CMV-seronegative.

This chain connects TRBV27 to TRBJ2-1; TRBD1 might be the D (6 bases). This CDR3 spans 13 amino acids. Germline lookup yields CDR1 MNHEY and CDR2 SMNVEV (reference sequence). Deletions cut 11 bases from V and 7 bases from J, with 18 bases between. CDR3: CACCRGKGNEQFF. The CDR3 DNA sequence: TGTGCCTGCTGTAGGGGGAAGGGAAATGAGCAGTTCTTC.

This clone was seen only a few times. This chain connects TRBV18 to TRBJ1-4, with D perhaps TRBD1 (5 bases). Trimming left V 5 bases short and J 8 bases short, with 12 bases between. The CDR3 consists of 13 residues. Germline-derived CDR1 and CDR2 are KGHSH and LQKENI. The DNA for the CDR3 is TGTGCCAGCTCAGGACCCGGGGGAGAAAAACTGTTTTTT. As protein: CASSGPGGEKLFF.

This clone was seen a handful of times. V usage is TRBV5-1 and J usage is TRBJ1-6, with 7 nucleotides matching TRBD1. This CDR3 is built from 14 residues. J lost 9 bases, V lost 4 bases, and 7 bases had no gene match. CDR1 SGHRS and CDR2 YFSETQ come from the germline V gene. The CDR3 DNA reads as TGCGCCAGCAGCGTCAGACAGGGAGGTTCACCCCTCCACTTT. It specifies CASSVRQGGSPLHF.

CDR3 protein: CASSEFQGHEQYF. CDR3 nucleotides: TGTGCCAGCAGTGAGTTCCAGGGGCACGAGCAGTACTTC. The chain combines TRBV25-1 with TRBJ2-7; possibly TRBD1 for D (6 bases). Germline CDR1 is MGHDK and CDR2 is SYGVNS. The CDR3 runs 13 residues. The V gene lost 3 bases and the J gene lost 5 bases, with 11 bases spanning the gap.

V gene TRBV29-1 combines with J gene TRBJ1-2, with a tentative D call TRBD1 (5 bases). Between the trimmed V and J ends, which lost 3 bases and 6 bases, there was a span of 8 bases. Looked up from germline, CDR1 is SQVTM and CDR2 is ANQGSEA. The CDR3 has 11 amino acids. The CDR3 DNA is TGCAGCGTTGAGCGCAGGGATGGCTACACCTTC. Its protein product is CSVERRDGYTF.

The rearrangement joins TRBV4-1 to TRBJ2-1, with D possibly matching TRBD2 (6 bases). CDR1 is MGHRA and CDR2 is YSYEKL in the germline V gene. V lost 0 bases, J lost 4 bases, and 13 bases lay in between. This CDR3 spans 16 amino acids. CDR3 nucleotide sequence: TGCGCCAGCAGCCAAGACGGGGCTAGCGTTTACAATGAGCAGTTCTTC. This encodes CASSQDGASVYNEQFF.

V is TRBV27 and J is TRBJ2-7, with TRBD1 identical over 11 bases. The junction had 9 bases not matched to a gene; V was cut back by 3 bases and J by 2 bases. The germline CDR1 and CDR2 sequences are MNHEY and SMNVEV (reference sequence). This CDR3 is built from 17 residues. CDR3 loop: CASSLLLPGQGAYEQYF. Written as DNA, the CDR3 is TGTGCCAGCAGTTTGTTACTCCCGGGACAGGGGGCCTACGAGCAGTACTTC.

The CDR3 DNA is TGTGCCAGCAGGATGGGACTAGCGGATACGCAGTATTTT. Translated, it gives CASRMGLADTQYF. The chain is built from TRBV2 and TRBJ2-3; 10 bases match TRBD2. Unmatched junction bases numbered 3, after V lost 6 bases and J lost 6 bases. The V gene's germline CDR1 is SNHLY and CDR2 FYNNEI. The CDR3 sequence is 13 residues long.

CDR3 in DNA: TGCGCCAGCAGCGAGATGCCGGGACAGGGAACAGCTTTCTTT. Translating gives CASSEMPGQGTAFF. The gene calls are TRBV5-1 and TRBJ1-1; TRBD1 aligns across 9 bases. The CDR3 has 14 amino acids. Germline lookup yields CDR1 SGHRS and CDR2 YFSETQ. Germline trimming cut 4 bases from V and 10 bases from J; bases unmatched to any gene: 11. The full variable domain, its missing parts supplied by reference TRBV5-1 and TRBJ1-1, is KAGVTQTPRYLIKTRGQQVTLSCSPISGHRSVSWYQQTPGQGLQFLFEYFSETQRNKGNFPGRFSGRQFSNSRSEMNVSTLELGDSALYLCASSEMPGQGTAFFGQGTRLTVV.

The chain has TRBV2 and TRBJ2-1; TRBD2 is a possible D gene (5 bases). The V gene's germline CDR1 is SNHLY and CDR2 FYNNEI. The CDR3 sequence is 13 residues long. V was pared by 7 bases and J by 4 bases, with 11 bases between. The DNA of the CDR3 is TGTGCCAGCACGGCCAGAGGGTACAATGAGCAGTTCTTC. Translated: CASTARGYNEQFF.

The chain joins TRBV6-6 to TRBJ2-1, with TRBD1 as a possible D gene (5 bases). The CDR3 runs 12 residues. CDR1 and CDR2 (germline): MNHNY, SVGAGI (reference sequence). V dropped 5 bases and J dropped 6 bases, with 8 bases sitting between them. The CDR3 loop is CASSHRLNEQFF. CDR3 sequence (DNA): TGTGCCAGCAGTCACAGGCTCAATGAGCAGTTCTTC.

The chain carries TRBV2 and TRBJ2-5; 8 bases map to TRBD1. The CDR3 runs to 12 residues. Germline V CDR1 and CDR2: SNHLY, FYNNEI. J was trimmed by 11 bases and V by 11 bases; bases with no gene match: 13. The CDR3 region is CAGGQGVWEQYF. DNA of the CDR3: TGTGCCGGAGGACAGGGTGTATGGGAGCAGTACTTC. Drawing the rest from reference TRBV2 and TRBJ2-5, the complete variable domain is EPEVTQTPSHQVTQMGQEVILRCVPISNHLYFYWYRQILGQKVEFLVSFYNNEISEKSEIFDDQFSVERPDGSNFTLKIRSTKLEDSAMYFCAGGQGVWEQYFGPGTRLLVL.

This clone occurred a few times. V gene TRBV4-1 combines with J gene TRBJ1-3, with D tentatively TRBD1 (5 bases). The V and J ends lost 4 bases and 4 bases respectively, with 14 bases between them. Germline V gene sequence: CDR1 MGHRA, CDR2 YSYEKL. This CDR3 is built from 15 residues. This chain's CDR3 is CASSLAQGGGNTIYF. In DNA form, the CDR3 reads TGCGCCAGCAGCCTCGCCCAGGGAGGGGGAAACACCATATATTTT.

J is TRBJ1-5 and V is TRBV6-5; D gene unclear. V lost 5 bases to trimming and J lost 0 bases, with 11 bases between them. Looked up from germline, CDR1 is MNHEY and CDR2 is SVGAGI. This CDR3 spans 15 amino acids. This chain's CDR3 is CASSREKLSNQPQHF. The CDR3, as DNA: TGTGCCAGCAGTCGCGAAAAACTTAGCAATCAGCCCCAGCATTTT.

The chain combines TRBV13 with TRBJ1-5; 9 bases agree with TRBD1. V lost 4 bases and J lost 4; bases outside the gene matches: 2. CDR3 length equals 14 residues. Looked up from germline, CDR1 is PRHDT and CDR2 is FYEKMQ (reference sequence). The CDR3 DNA sequence: TGTGCCAGCAGCTCGACAGGGGGAAATCAGCCCCAGCATTTT. Translated, it gives CASSSTGGNQPQHF. The entire variable domain, with the rest obtained from reference TRBV13 and TRBJ1-5, is as follows: AAGVIQSPRHLIKEKRETATLKCYPIPRHDTVYWYQQGPGQDPQFLISFYEKMQSDKGSIPDRFSAQQFSDYHSELNMSSLELGDSALYFCASSSTGGNQPQHFGDGTRLSIL.

This clone has a handful of counts. The chain couples TRBV6-5 to TRBJ2-2, with 7 bases aligning to TRBD2. The V and J ends lost 5 bases and 5 bases, in that order; junction bases with no gene match: 2. Germline CDR1 and CDR2: MNHEY and SVGAGI. The CDR3 covers 13 residues. CDR3 in amino acids: CASSLAVTGELFF. In DNA form, the CDR3 reads TGTGCCAGCAGTCTAGCGGTTACCGGGGAGCTGTTTTTT.

The table lists this clone with a few counts. The chain links TRBV11-3 to TRBJ2-2, with a tentative D call TRBD1 (5 bases). CDR3 length: 14 amino acids. The V and J ends lost 1 base and 5 bases respectively, with 8 bases between them. Per germline, CDR1 SGHNT and CDR2 YENEEA. The CDR3 sequence: CASSLVAGTGELFF. The CDR3 region has the DNA TGTGCCAGCAGCTTAGTGGCAGGGACCGGGGAGCTGTTTTTT.

The chain employs TRBV27 and TRBJ2-1, with 14 nucleotides matching TRBD2. The germline gives CDR1 MNHEY, CDR2 SMNVEV (reference sequence). Unmatched junction bases numbered 22, after V lost 5 bases and J lost 10 bases. This CDR3 region has 20 residues. The CDR3 loop is CASSPFAPLTSGRATGEQFF. The CDR3 DNA reads TGTGCCAGCAGTCCTTTCGCTCCACTGACTAGCGGGAGGGCCACAGGAGAGCAGTTCTTC.